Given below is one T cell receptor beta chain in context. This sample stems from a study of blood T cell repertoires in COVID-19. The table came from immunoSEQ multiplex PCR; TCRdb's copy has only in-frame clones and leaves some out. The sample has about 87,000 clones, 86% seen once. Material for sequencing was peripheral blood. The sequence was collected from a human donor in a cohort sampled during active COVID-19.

The CDR3 reads CASRLGQGASGANVLTF. CDR3 DNA: TGTGCAAGTCGCTTGGGACAGGGGGCCTCTGGGGCCAACGTCCTGACTTTC. The chain uses TRBV12-2 and TRBJ2-6; TRBD1 is the table's D call and was not checked against the DNA. TRBV12-2 is assigned pseudogene status. This CDR3 has 17 residues.